Listed below are T cell receptor beta chains from one sample, sequenced in a study of OX40 agonist ivuxolimab in advanced cancers. Measured with immunoSEQ multiplex PCR; TCRdb has only the in-frame clones, and not every one. The data contain about 83,000 clones, approximately 90% of them singletons. The sequenced sample was CD4+ or CD8+ T cells sorted from blood, obtained in a trial of the OX40 agonist ivuxolimab. All receptors derive from an adult with an advanced solid tumor such as melanoma, head and neck, liver or kidney cancer. Both conserved end residues are part of each CDR3. The D gene is left open where the match is weak. Clone size appears in some rows only: once, few, many, or a class for an expanded clone.

size,J,D,V,CDR3,DNA
NA,TRBJ1-2,TRBD1,TRBV27,CASSLGTGGIGYTF,TGTGCCAGCAGTTTAGGGACAGGGGGCATCGGCTACACCTTC
NA,TRBJ2-3,NA,TRBV21-1,CASSKLQGVLDTQYF,TGTGCCAGCAGCAAATTACAGGGGGTGTTAGATACGCAGTATTTT
NA,TRBJ1-2,NA,TRBV13,CASSKKGFDYGYTF,TGTGCCAGCAGCAAAAAGGGGTTTGACTATGGCTACACCTTC
NA,TRBJ1-3,TRBD1,TRBV5-4,CASSLDRHSGNTIYF,TGTGCCAGCAGTTTGGACAGGCACTCTGGAAACACCATATATTTT
NA,TRBJ2-2,NA,TRBV9,CASSVGGANTGELFF,TGTGCCAGCAGCGTAGGCGGAGCGAACACCGGGGAGCTGTTTTTT
NA,TRBJ1-1,NA,TRBV27,CASSLGGANTEAFF,TGTGCCAGCAGTCTCGGAGGGGCCAACACTGAAGCTTTCTTT
NA,TRBJ2-3,NA,TRBV19,CASSILAEADTQYF,TGTGCCAGTAGCATCCTGGCGGAGGCAGATACGCAGTATTTT
NA,TRBJ2-3,NA,TRBV13,CASSSAAVRYTQYF,TGTGCCAGCAGCTCCGCTGCAGTTCGCTATACGCAGTATTTT
NA,TRBJ1-1,NA,TRBV10-3,CAISESLGHLNTEAFF,TGTGCCATCAGTGAGTCTCTAGGACACCTAAACACTGAAGCTTTCTTT
NA,TRBJ2-1,NA,TRBV7-8,CASSLVLVTSYNEQFF,TGTGCCAGCAGCTTAGTCTTAGTAACCTCCTACAATGAGCAGTTCTTC
NA,TRBJ2-3,TRBD2,TRBV7-2,CASSPSGGAGDTQYF,TGTGCCAGCAGCCCGAGCGGGGGGGCGGGAGATACGCAGTATTTT
NA,TRBJ2-5,TRBD1,TRBV10-3,CAISVLWTGEGETQYF,TGTGCCATCAGTGTTTTATGGACAGGGGAGGGGGAGACCCAGTACTTC
NA,TRBJ2-7,TRBD2,TRBV9,CASSVGSGGAYEQYF,TGTGCCAGCAGCGTAGGGAGCGGGGGGGCCTACGAGCAGTACTTC
NA,TRBJ2-3,NA,TRBV28,CASSALVRGADTQYF,TGTGCCAGCAGCGCCTTGGTCCGGGGAGCAGATACGCAGTATTTT
NA,TRBJ2-7,NA,TRBV7-9,CAASSFTDSEAYEQYF,TGTGCCGCCAGCAGCTTTACAGACTCTGAGGCCTACGAGCAGTACTTC
NA,TRBJ2-7,NA,TRBV11-2,CASSLGLDYEQYF,TGTGCCAGCAGCTTAGGGCTAGACTACGAGCAGTACTTC
NA,TRBJ1-2,TRBD1,TRBV15,CATSRDHGQGIYGYTF,TGTGCCACCAGCAGAGATCATGGACAGGGCATCTATGGCTACACCTTC
NA,TRBJ2-7,TRBD1,TRBV7-8,CASSLANRGLPEQYF,TGTGCCAGCAGCTTAGCCAACAGGGGGCTTCCCGAGCAGTACTTC
few,TRBJ1-1,TRBD1,TRBV27,CASSSQTGTGGEAFF,TGTGCCAGCAGTTCTCAAACCGGGACAGGGGGCGAAGCTTTCTTT
NA,TRBJ2-7,NA,TRBV7-9,CASSGGLSYEQYF,TGTGCCAGCAGCGGGGGCCTAAGTTACGAGCAGTACTTC
NA,TRBJ1-2,NA,TRBV27,CASSLGGNNGYTF,TGTGCCAGCAGTTTGGGAGGGAACAATGGCTACACCTTC
NA,TRBJ1-2,TRBD1,TRBV13,CASSPGTGYGYTF,TGTGCCAGCAGCCCGGGGACAGGTTATGGCTACACCTTC
NA,TRBJ2-5,TRBD1,TRBV9,CASSSWDSSQETQYF,TGTGCCAGCAGCTCCTGGGACAGCTCCCAAGAGACCCAGTACTTC
few,TRBJ2-3,NA,TRBV6-4,CASSDGTSTDTQYF,TGTGCCAGCAGTGACGGGACTAGCACAGATACGCAGTATTTT
NA,TRBJ1-6,NA,TRBV6-4,CASRQGYNAPLHF,TGTGCCAGCAGGCAGGGATATAATGCACCCCTCCACTTT
NA,TRBJ2-3,TRBD2,TRBV6-1,CASLAGGLPDTQYF,TGTGCCAGCCTAGCGGGGGGGCTTCCAGATACGCAGTATTTT
NA,TRBJ2-1,NA,TRBV7-8,CASVPDLQAYNEQFF,TGTGCCAGCGTTCCCGACTTACAGGCCTACAATGAGCAGTTCTTC
NA,TRBJ2-3,NA,TRBV13,CASSDRTDTQYF,TGTGCCAGCAGCGACCGCACAGATACGCAGTATTTT
once,TRBJ2-3,TRBD2,TRBV9,CASSVGSGGGNTQYF,TGTGCCAGCAGCGTAGGTAGCGGGGGCGGGAATACGCAGTATTTT
NA,TRBJ2-5,NA,TRBV9,CASSESGTHLQETQYF,TGTGCCAGCAGCGAATCCGGGACACACCTCCAAGAGACCCAGTACTTC
NA,TRBJ2-7,NA,TRBV29-1,CSVRGASEAVGYEQYF,TGCAGCGTTCGCGGAGCGTCTGAGGCTGTTGGTTACGAGCAGTACTTC
NA,TRBJ1-1,TRBD1,TRBV5-6,CASSLGQGETEAFF,TGTGCCAGCAGCTTGGGACAGGGAGAGACTGAAGCTTTCTTT
NA,TRBJ1-2,NA,TRBV15,CATSIKSGDYIYGYTF,TGTGCCACCAGCATCAAGTCAGGGGACTACATCTATGGCTACACCTTC
NA,TRBJ1-2,NA,TRBV6-5,CASSYGTNYGYTF,TGTGCCAGCAGTTACGGGACTAACTATGGCTACACCTTC
NA,TRBJ2-1,NA,TRBV11-2,CASSLGRISEQFF,TGTGCCAGCAGCCTGGGACGTATCAGTGAGCAGTTCTTC
NA,TRBJ2-3,TRBD2,TRBV27,CASSSLAGVLGDTQYF,TGTGCCAGCAGTTCTCTAGCGGGGGTGCTTGGGGATACGCAGTATTTT
NA,TRBJ2-7,NA,TRBV9,CASSPPRSGSEPYEQYF,TGTGCCAGCAGCCCCCCCCGGAGCGGGTCGGAGCCCTACGAGCAGTACTTC
NA,TRBJ1-1,NA,TRBV5-4,CAKGVWGNTEAFF,TGTGCCAAAGGGGTCTGGGGGAACACTGAAGCTTTCTTT
NA,TRBJ1-2,NA,TRBV29-1,CSVDGSGPRDYGYTF,TGCAGCGTTGATGGTTCGGGGCCGAGGGACTATGGCTACACCTTC